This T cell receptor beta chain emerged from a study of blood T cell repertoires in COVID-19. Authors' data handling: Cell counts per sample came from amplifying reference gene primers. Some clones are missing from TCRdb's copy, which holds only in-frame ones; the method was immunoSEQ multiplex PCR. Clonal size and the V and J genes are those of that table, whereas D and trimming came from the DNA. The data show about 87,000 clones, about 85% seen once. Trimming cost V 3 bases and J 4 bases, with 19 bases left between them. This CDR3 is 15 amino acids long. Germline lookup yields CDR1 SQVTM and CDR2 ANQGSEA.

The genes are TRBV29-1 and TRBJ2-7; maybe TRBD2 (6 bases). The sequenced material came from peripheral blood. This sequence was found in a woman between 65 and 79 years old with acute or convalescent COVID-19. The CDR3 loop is CSVEEGRSRGYEQYF. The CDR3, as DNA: TGCAGCGTTGAGGAGGGAAGATCTCGGGGTTACGAGCAGTACTTC.